Below, 15 T cell receptor beta chains from the same sample are listed, as sequenced in a study of T cell responses to AZD1222 COVID-19 vaccine. Using immunoSEQ multiplex PCR, the repertoire was profiled, and TCRdb retains in-frame clones only, with some absent. The sample gives 100,000 to 150,000 clones, 88% of which show up once; 4.4% is in the top ten. Sequences were derived from peripheral blood, sampled on day 0 of AZD1222 vaccination. Source of these receptors: an adult in good health.

The chain has TRBV6-1 and TRBJ1-5; 11 bases map to TRBD1. CDR1 and CDR2 from the germline V gene are MNHNS and SASEGT. The length of the CDR3 is 13 residues. J gave up 6 bases and V 9 bases, and 4 bases lay outside the gene matches. The CDR3 DNA reads TGTGCCAGTATCGGGACAGGGGGTCAGCCCCAGCATTTT. This translates into CASIGTGGQPQHF.

In nucleotides, the CDR3 is TGTGCCACCTCCGGGACACCCTATTTAGAGCAGTTCTTC. Protein product: CATSGTPYLEQFF. J is TRBJ2-1 and V is TRBV24-1; D is possibly TRBD1 (6 bases). With 9 bases removed from V and 10 bases from J, the gap between germline ends came to 18 bases. In germline, CDR1 is KGHDR, CDR2 SFDVKD. This CDR3 has 13 amino acids.

The chain is built from TRBV19 and TRBJ1-6; D unclear. Trimming shortened V by 3 bases and J by 7 bases, and 10 bases separated the two germline ends. The CDR3 consists of 14 residues. CDR1 is LNHDA, CDR2 SQIVND, per germline (reference sequence). DNA for the CDR3: TGTGCCAGTAGTATCGCCGTTCTCAATTCACCCCTCCACTTT. Protein product: CASSIAVLNSPLHF.

The chain joins TRBV28 to TRBJ1-4; D might be TRBD1 (5 bases). The V end was cut by 4 bases, the J end by 8 bases, with 20 bases between. From germline, CDR1 is MDHEN and CDR2 SYDVKM. The CDR3 has 16 amino acids. The CDR3 here is CASSYDSPGRWEKLFF. In DNA form, the CDR3 reads TGTGCCAGCAGTTACGACAGCCCGGGCCGGTGGGAAAAACTGTTTTTT.

The DNA for the CDR3 is TGTGCCAGCAGTTTCCACCCGACAAGATTGAACACTGAAGCTTTCTTT. It is translated as CASSFHPTRLNTEAFF. The genes are TRBV27 and TRBJ1-1, with D hard to call. The V end was cut by 3 bases, the J end by 0 bases, with 14 bases between. The CDR3 is made up of 16 amino acids. Germline CDR1 MNHEY, CDR2 SMNVEV (reference sequence).

V is TRBV11-2 and J is TRBJ2-3, with 8 bases aligning to TRBD2. Germline V lookup: CDR1 SGHAT, CDR2 FQNNGV. The CDR3 loop spans 17 amino acids. The V and J ends lost 5 bases and 4 bases, in that order; junction bases with no gene match: 14. CDR3: CASSPEGLERESDTQYF. The CDR3 DNA sequence: TGTGCCAGCAGCCCCGAGGGGTTGGAGCGGGAGTCAGATACGCAGTATTTT.

The V call is TRBV9, the J call TRBJ2-7; D assignment may be TRBD1 or TRBD2 (5 bases each). V was pared by 4 bases and J by 2 bases, with 22 bases between. Germline V CDR1 and CDR2: SGDLS, YYNGEE. This CDR3 is built from 17 residues. CDR3 sequence (DNA): TGTGCCAGCAGCCACAGCCTAGACGGGACGAATACCTACGAGCAGTACTTC. Translating it yields CASSHSLDGTNTYEQYF.

The gene calls are TRBV9 and TRBJ1-4; 7 bases agree with TRBD1. V lost 2 bases, J lost 11 bases, and 9 bases stayed unmatched. Germline V CDR1 and CDR2: SGDLS, YYNGEE. The CDR3 loop spans 14 amino acids. The CDR3 protein is CASSVEGQTRKLFF. The CDR3 nucleotides read TGTGCCAGCAGCGTGGAGGGACAGACGAGGAAACTGTTTTTT.

This clone was picked up one time. The chain employs TRBV4-1 and TRBJ1-2, with D maybe TRBD1 (6 bases). V lost 4 bases and J 1 base, leaving 13 bases between the germline ends. The germline CDR1 and CDR2 sequences are MGHRA and YSYEKL. The length of the CDR3 is 15 residues. This CDR3 is CASSLRQELNYGYTF. CDR3 in DNA: TGCGCCAGCAGCCTTAGACAGGAGCTTAACTATGGCTACACCTTC.

This clone was seen more than once but under ten times. The rearrangement links TRBV7-9 to TRBJ1-5; no definite D call. Germline V CDR1 and CDR2: SEHNR, FQNEAQ (reference sequence). V lost 5 bases, J lost 0 bases, and 14 bases lay in between. This CDR3 has 16 residues. The CDR3 loop reads CASSHTDGSSNQPQHF. The CDR3 bases are TGTGCCAGCAGCCATACCGACGGCAGTAGCAATCAGCCCCAGCATTTT. Supplemented by reference TRBV7-9 and TRBJ1-5, the full variable domain reads DTGVSQNPRHKITKRGQNVTFRCDPISEHNRLYWYRQTLGQGPEFLTYFQNEAQLEKSRLLSDRFSAERPKGSFSTLEIQRTEQGDSAMYLCASSHTDGSSNQPQHFGDGTRLSIL.

This chain links TRBV5-1 with TRBJ1-1, with TRBD1 identical over 9 bases. The CDR3 has 18 residues. CDR1 and CDR2 from the germline V gene are SGHRS and YFSETQ. Trimming at V came to 4 bases and at J to 5 bases, leaving 18 bases not matched to a gene. CDR3 sequence: CASSPGQGGQTVTTEAFF. In DNA form, the CDR3 reads TGCGCCAGCAGCCCGGGACAGGGAGGTCAGACGGTGACGACTGAAGCTTTCTTT.

The V and J genes are TRBV19 and TRBJ2-7, with TRBD2 as a possible D gene (5 bases). Germline loops: CDR1 LNHDA, CDR2 SQIVND (reference sequence). CDR3 length: 13 amino acids. Trimming left V 5 bases short and J 3 bases short, with 11 bases between. This CDR3 is CASSPGIRYEQYF. In DNA, the CDR3 is TGTGCCAGTAGTCCGGGAATACGCTACGAGCAGTACTTC. Supplemented by reference TRBV19 and TRBJ2-7, the full variable domain reads DGGITQSPKYLFRKEGQNVTLSCEQNLNHDAMYWYRQDPGQGLRLIYYSQIVNDFQKGDIAEGYSVSREKKESFPLTVTSAQKNPTAFYLCASSPGIRYEQYFGPGTRLTVT.

This chain uses TRBV27 with TRBJ1-1, with TRBD1 as a possible D gene (6 bases). Trimming removed 6 bases at V and 1 base at J, with 15 bases between. The CDR3 totals 15 residues. The germline V gene has CDR1 MNHEY and CDR2 SMNVEV (reference sequence). Here the CDR3 reads CASRGLGAENTEAFF. In nucleotides, the CDR3 is TGTGCCAGCAGAGGCCTGGGGGCCGAGAACACTGAAGCTTTCTTT.

The chain uses TRBV18 and TRBJ2-1, with a tentative D call TRBD2 (6 bases). Trimming stripped 2 bases from V and 8 bases from J, with 22 bases between. Germline V gives CDR1 KGHSH, CDR2 LQKENI. CDR3 length: 17 residues. CDR3 in DNA: TGTGCCAGCTCACCAAATCGGGGGACCGCAACCCGGGATGAGCAGTTCTTC. It codes for CASSPNRGTATRDEQFF. The full variable domain, with the rest looked up from reference TRBV18 and TRBJ2-1, is NAGVMQNPRHLVRRRGQEARLRCSPMKGHSHVYWYRQLPEEGLKFMVYLQKENIIDESGMPKERFSAEFPKEGPSILRIQQVVRGDSAAYFCASSPNRGTATRDEQFFGPGTRLTVL.

This clone appeared once. The chain uses TRBV28 and TRBJ2-3; 12 nucleotides match TRBD2. The CDR3 is 17 amino acids. V dropped 8 bases and J dropped 0; count of bases not matched to a gene: 9. The V gene's germline CDR1 is MDHEN and CDR2 SYDVKM. CDR3 region: CASFPRLAGVSTDTQYF. As DNA, the CDR3 is TGTGCCAGCTTTCCCCGACTAGCGGGAGTAAGCACAGATACGCAGTATTTT.